This TCR beta chain was captured by sequencing in a study of cytomegalovirus exposure and HLA in healthy donors. The study's findings and limits: In a later analysis, across HLA loci, associated TCR counts were highest for DRB1, lowest for HLA-C. CMV antigen specificity of a few CMV-associated chains was confirmed in vitro. V- and J-gene trimming in TCR beta was tied to a missense DCLRE1C variant by an analysis performed later.

The V end lost 6 bases, the J end lost 0 bases, and 12 bases lay between the germline ends. The V gene's germline CDR1 is MNHEY and CDR2 SVGAGI. This CDR3 region has 15 residues. The PCR employed 60 Vbeta primers together with 13 Jbeta primers. Per the original data handling: Approximately 9.9 million shared chains were among the 60 million to 80 million unique TCR beta chains that a later analysis counted. The table came from immunoSEQ multiplex PCR; TCRdb's copy has only in-frame clones and leaves some out. The V and J calls and the clone size are those of that table, but D and trimming were determined from the DNA. This sample yields about 150,000 clones, of which 70% to 80% are seen a single time; 7.5% to 9% belongs to the top ten. Of note for this clone: The antigen is unknown.

The sequenced sample was PBMCs. The chain uses TRBV6-5 and TRBJ1-5, with a possible D match to TRBD1 (6 bases). This sequence was found in a man aged 30-40 years in good health and CMV-seropositive. DNA for the CDR3: TGTGCCAGCAGACGGACAGAGTATAGCAATCAGCCCCAGCATTTT. Protein: CASRRTEYSNQPQHF.